Following are 26 T cell receptor beta chains from one sample sequenced in a study of regulatory T cells in long-lasting Graves disease. TCR beta libraries were built with iRepertoire HTBI primers and Arm-PCR of CDR3 regions. Using its own MiXCR run on the multiplex PCR reads, TCRdb lists one record per CDR3 protein. The table shows approximately 540,000 distinct CDR3 sequences, with approximately 12% occurring only once. Time point meaning: newly diagnosed GD, antithyroid drugs for less than 3 months. The TCR library used RNA extracted from PBMCs. These data were also reused for a study on T cells in Graves' hyperthyroidism and ophthalmopathy.

The specimen was peripheral blood mononuclear cells (PBMCs), collected at new diagnosis, from a patient treated with antithyroid drugs. The receptors originated from a woman in her 30s with Graves disease.

This rearrangement joins TRBV30 to TRBJ2-3, with D unclear. Germline CDR1 reads GTSNPN; CDR2 reads SVGIG (reference sequence). With 3 bases removed from V and 3 bases from J, the gap between germline ends came to 16 bases. CDR3 length: 15 residues. This chain's CDR3 is CAWRVAGRRTDTQYF. DNA for the CDR3: TGTGCCTGGAGGGTCGCCGGGCGTCGGACAGATACGCAGTATTTT.

This clonotype was observed at least ten times. The chain joins TRBV7-9 to TRBJ2-1; 11 nucleotides line up with TRBD2. CDR3 length: 18 residues. The ends lost 7 bases at V and 0 bases at J; junction bases unmatched: 11. The germline V gene encodes CDR1 SEHNR and CDR2 FQNEAQ (reference sequence). The chain's CDR3 is CASTETSGGASSYNEQFF. DNA of the CDR3: TGTGCCAGCACCGAAACTAGCGGGGGTGCGAGCTCCTACAATGAGCAGTTCTTC.

In this sample, this clonotype turned up a few times. V usage is TRBV6-5 and J usage is TRBJ1-6, with D hard to call. V lost 10 bases to trimming and J lost 7 bases, with 23 bases between them. There are 16 residues in the CDR3. Germline values: CDR1 MNHEY, CDR2 SVGAGI. This CDR3 reads CATLKASGVRNSPLHF. The CDR3 region has the DNA TGTGCCACCCTAAAGGCTTCTGGTGTGAGGAATTCACCCCTCCACTTT.

This clonotype was seen repeatedly, ten times or more. This rearrangement joins TRBV18 to TRBJ1-4; TRBD1 might be the D (5 bases). This CDR3 spans 14 amino acids. Germline V gene lookup returns CDR1 KGHSH and CDR2 LQKENI. V was clipped by 8 bases and J by 2 bases, with 12 bases between them. The CDR3 nucleotides are TGTGCCAGCAGTCCCCCAGGGACTAATGAAAAACTGTTTTTT. Residues: CASSPPGTNEKLFF.

This clonotype was recorded a few times. This sequence joins TRBV19 and TRBJ2-1; 16 positions match TRBD2. This CDR3 is built from 18 residues. Germline V gene lookup returns CDR1 LNHDA and CDR2 SQIVND (reference sequence). After removal of 4 bases from V and 2 bases from J, the junction contained 5 bases not matched to a gene. The CDR3 loop is CASSRGTSGRGTYNEQFF. The DNA for the CDR3 is TGTGCCAGTAGTAGGGGGACTAGCGGGAGGGGCACCTACAATGAGCAGTTCTTC.

In this sample, this clonotype turned up many times. The chain has TRBV7-2 and TRBJ2-5; no reliable D call. The length of the CDR3 is 15 residues. V shed 5 bases and J shed 4 bases, with 17 bases lying between them. CDR1 is SGHTA, CDR2 FQGNSA, per germline. In DNA, the CDR3 is TGTGCCAGCAGCCCCGGCGGTCTAAGGGCAGAGACCCAGTACTTC. Translated, it gives CASSPGGLRAETQYF.

The rearrangement uses TRBV11-2 and TRBJ2-1; 13 positions match TRBD2. Germline V lookup: CDR1 SGHAT, CDR2 FQNNGV. The length of the CDR3 is 18 residues. V was clipped by 5 bases and J by 1 base; unmatched bases: 8. DNA for the CDR3: TGTGCCAGCAGCATTCCGACTAGCGGGAGGTGGTCCTACAATGAGCAGTTCTTC. Its protein product is CASSIPTSGRWSYNEQFF.

The chain has TRBV20-1 and TRBJ2-1, with D perhaps matching TRBD2 (6 bases). Per the germline V gene, CDR1 is DFQATT and CDR2 is SNEGSKA (reference sequence). The CDR3 covers 15 residues. Trimming removed 5 bases from V and 3 bases from J, with 17 bases in between. The chain's CDR3 is CSAARPGLNYNEQFF. The CDR3 bases are TGCAGTGCTGCACGACCGGGACTGAACTACAATGAGCAGTTCTTC.

This clonotype was seen repeatedly, ten times or more. The chain employs TRBV11-2 and TRBJ2-7; 10 bases line up with TRBD2. V lost 0 bases to trimming and J lost 4 bases; unmatched junction nucleotides: 9. CDR1 is SGHAT, CDR2 FQNNGV, per germline. The CDR3 sequence is 17 residues long. This CDR3 reads CASSLDRYPSGSYEQYF. The CDR3 DNA is TGTGCCAGCAGCTTAGATCGCTATCCTAGCGGGAGTTACGAGCAGTACTTC.

This clonotype has ten or more counts. V usage is TRBV6-1 and J usage is TRBJ2-6; no definite D call. Germline V gives CDR1 MNHNS, CDR2 SASEGT. V lost 11 bases, J lost 0 bases, and 14 bases lay in between. This CDR3 has 15 amino acids. The CDR3 loop is CALQGRFSGANVLTF. For the CDR3, the DNA is TGTGCCCTACAAGGAAGGTTCTCTGGGGCCAACGTCCTGACTTTC.

This clonotype was seen at least ten times. CDR3 DNA: TGTGCCAGCAGCTCGGCATCACGACTTTACGAGCAGTACTTC. Its protein product is CASSSASRLYEQYF. The chain employs TRBV13 and TRBJ2-7; no reliable D call. The CDR3 covers 14 residues. From germline, CDR1 is PRHDT and CDR2 FYEKMQ (reference sequence). V was cut by 4 bases and J by 4 bases, with 14 bases left in between.

The CDR3, as DNA: TGCGCCAGCAGCCAAGTCGGTAGCGGGAGGCGCACAGATACGCAGTATTTT. Protein: CASSQVGSGRRTDTQYF. The chain combines TRBV4-1 with TRBJ2-3; TRBD2 matches 10 bases. Germline values: CDR1 MGHRA, CDR2 YSYEKL. The CDR3 has 17 amino acids. With V trimmed by 1 base and J by 1 base, 5 bases remained unmatched.

In this sample, this clonotype turned up many times. The CDR3 bases are TGTGCCAGCGGGATGACTGGGGCCTACAATGAGCAGTTCTTC. Its protein is CASGMTGAYNEQFF. The chain couples TRBV7-9 to TRBJ2-1; D not certain. V was clipped by 8 bases and J by 2 bases, with 13 bases between them. Germline CDR1 SEHNR, CDR2 FQNEAQ (reference sequence). The CDR3 has 14 amino acids.

At least ten counts were recorded for this clonotype. This rearrangement joins TRBV12-3 or TRBV12-4 to TRBJ2-2; D could derive from TRBD1 or TRBD2 (6 bases each). This CDR3 spans 14 amino acids. The V end lost 2 bases, the J end lost 7 bases, and 11 bases lay between the germline ends. CDR3 sequence: CASSLRGVSGELFF. CDR3 DNA: TGTGCCAGCAGTTTAAGGGGGGTGAGCGGGGAGCTGTTTTTT.

Many counts were recorded for this clonotype. The V gene is TRBV6-2 or TRBV6-3, the J gene TRBJ1-3; D is ambiguous. With 0 bases removed from V and 1 base from J, the gap between germline ends came to 10 bases. The CDR3 is made up of 16 amino acids. Per the germline V gene, CDR1 is MNHEY and CDR2 is SVGEGT. The CDR3 DNA follows: TGTGCCAGCAGTTACTCGAGGCCGGGGTCTGGAAACACCATATATTTT. Translated: CASSYSRPGSGNTIYF.

Many counts were recorded for this clonotype. CDR3 sequence reads: CASSEMGLAWGTQYF. Here the CDR3 DNA reads TGCGCCAGCAGTGAGATGGGACTAGCCTGGGGCACGCAGTATTTT. This chain joins TRBV10-2 and TRBJ2-3, with 9 bases that match TRBD2. The CDR3 runs to 15 residues. Germline V lookup: CDR1 WSHSY, CDR2 SAAADI. The ends lost 2 bases at V and 9 bases at J; junction bases unmatched: 9.

This clonotype was observed many times. The chain recombines TRBV7-2 with TRBJ1-6, with a weak D call TRBD1 (6 bases). This CDR3 has 19 residues. Trimming removed 5 bases from V and 0 bases from J, with 20 bases in between. Germline V gene sequence: CDR1 SGHTA, CDR2 FQGNSA. CDR3 sequence reads: CASSPGAGWANSYNSPLHF. The CDR3 DNA sequence: TGTGCCAGCAGCCCAGGGGCAGGCTGGGCCAACTCCTATAATTCACCCCTCCACTTT. The variable domain in full, with the rest retrieved from reference TRBV7-2 and TRBJ1-6, is GAGVSQSPSNKVTEKGKDVELRCDPISGHTALYWYRQSLGQGLEFLIYFQGNSAPDKSGLPSDRFSAERTGGSVSTLTIQRTQQEDSAVYLCASSPGAGWANSYNSPLHFGNGTRLTVT.

This clonotype was counted a few times. For the CDR3, the DNA is TGTGCCAGCAGCCAAGACCAGGGGAGGCTGACTAATGAAAAACTGTTTTTT. Its protein is CASSQDQGRLTNEKLFF. J is TRBJ1-4 and V is TRBV4-2, with D perhaps matching TRBD1 (6 bases). Germline CDR1 is LGHNA and CDR2 is YNFKEQ. This CDR3 region has 17 residues. V gave up 0 bases and J gave up 2 bases, with 13 bases separating them.

Comments on this clonotype: An end of the junction differs from the germline gene, which may be a read error. The chain joins TRBV27 to TRBJ2-1; weak D call: TRBD1 (5 bases). CDR1 is MNHEY, CDR2 SMNVEV, per germline (reference sequence). The length of the CDR3 is 16 residues. The CDR3 region has the DNA TGTGCCACCAGTGATTACGATTCGTGGGCAGGGAATGAGCAGTTCTTC. As protein: CATSDYDSWAGNEQFF.

This clonotype was observed many times. The chain employs TRBV2 and TRBJ2-2; 11 bases agree with TRBD2. Germline loops: CDR1 SNHLY, CDR2 FYNNEI. V was clipped by 4 bases and J by 5 bases; unmatched bases: 9. This CDR3 has 17 amino acids. Written as DNA, the CDR3 is TGTGCCAGCAGTGTGGTAGCGGGAGGGCCGATGACCGGGGAGCTGTTTTTT. Encoded protein: CASSVVAGGPMTGELFF.

This clonotype has only a few counts. The chain couples TRBV19 to TRBJ1-5; no firm D call. Germline V gene sequence: CDR1 LNHDA, CDR2 SQIVND (reference sequence). V dropped 4 bases and J dropped 0 bases, with 10 bases sitting between them. The CDR3 spans 15 residues. For the CDR3, the DNA is TGTGCCAGTAGTAGAGACACCTATAGCAATCAGCCCCAGCATTTT. Amino acid sequence: CASSRDTYSNQPQHF.

This clonotype was observed a few times. V is TRBV7-9 and J is TRBJ2-1; 10 positions match TRBD2. The CDR3 runs 19 residues. From germline, CDR1 is SEHNR and CDR2 FQNEAQ (reference sequence). The junction had 16 bases not matched to a gene; V was cut back by 5 bases and J by 3 bases. The CDR3 region has the DNA TGTGCCAGCAGCCTACCCCCAACTGCTAGCGGGAGAGACTACAATGAGCAGTTCTTC. Encoded protein: CASSLPPTASGRDYNEQFF.

This clonotype was counted at least ten times. The chain combines TRBV20-1 with TRBJ1-5; D is uncertain. This CDR3 region has 14 residues. With 3 bases removed from V and 1 base from J, the gap between germline ends came to 10 bases. The germline gives CDR1 DFQATT, CDR2 SNEGSKA (reference sequence). The CDR3 coding sequence is TGCAGTGCTAGGGGGTTGTTAAGCAATCAGCCCCAGCATTTT. Its translation: CSARGLLSNQPQHF.

At least ten counts were recorded for this clonotype. The J gene is TRBJ2-1, the V gene TRBV11-3; 7 bases match TRBD2. Germline CDR1 reads SGHNT; CDR2 reads YENEEA. Trimming took 5 bases from V and 5 from J; bases not matched to a gene: 6. The CDR3 sequence is 14 residues long. The CDR3 protein is CASSTWGGNNEQFF. CDR3 sequence (DNA): TGTGCCAGCAGCACATGGGGGGGGAACAATGAGCAGTTCTTC.

This clonotype was picked up many times. The V call is TRBV19, the J call TRBJ1-6; D gene uncertain. The ends were cut back, 3 bases at V and 5 bases at J, with 11 bases in the middle. Germline V gene sequence: CDR1 LNHDA, CDR2 SQIVND (reference sequence). The CDR3 extends over 15 amino acids. The CDR3, as DNA: TGTGCCAGTAGTATGGCCCCGCGGGATAATTCACCCCTCCACTTT. Translation: CASSMAPRDNSPLHF.

There are many counts of this clonotype. The chain combines TRBV13 with TRBJ1-2; D is ambiguous. The V end was cut by 0 bases, the J end by 4 bases, with 9 bases between. CDR1 PRHDT and CDR2 FYEKMQ come from the germline V gene (reference sequence). The CDR3 length is 14 residues. In nucleotides, the CDR3 is TGTGCCAGCAGCTTAGGCCCTTACCCCTATGGCTACACCTTC. As protein: CASSLGPYPYGYTF. The full variable domain, rest sourced from reference TRBV13 and TRBJ1-2, is AAGVIQSPRHLIKEKRETATLKCYPIPRHDTVYWYQQGPGQDPQFLISFYEKMQSDKGSIPDRFSAQQFSDYHSELNMSSLELGDSALYFCASSLGPYPYGYTFGSGTRLTVV.